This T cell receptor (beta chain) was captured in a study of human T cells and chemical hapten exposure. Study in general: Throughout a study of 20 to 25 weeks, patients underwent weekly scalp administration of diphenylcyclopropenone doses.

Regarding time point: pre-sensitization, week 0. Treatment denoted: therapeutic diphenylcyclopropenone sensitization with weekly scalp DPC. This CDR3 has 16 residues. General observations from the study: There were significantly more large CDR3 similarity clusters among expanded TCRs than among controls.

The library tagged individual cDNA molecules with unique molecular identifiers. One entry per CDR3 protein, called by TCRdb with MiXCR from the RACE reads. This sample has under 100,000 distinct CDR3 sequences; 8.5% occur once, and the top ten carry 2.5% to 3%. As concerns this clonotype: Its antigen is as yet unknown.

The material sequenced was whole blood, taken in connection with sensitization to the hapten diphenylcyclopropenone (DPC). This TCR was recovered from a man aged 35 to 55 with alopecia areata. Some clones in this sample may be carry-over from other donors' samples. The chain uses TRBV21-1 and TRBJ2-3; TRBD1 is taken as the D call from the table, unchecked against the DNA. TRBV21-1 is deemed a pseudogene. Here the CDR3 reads CASILDRGLSTDTQYF. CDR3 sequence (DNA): TGTGCCAGCATCCTGGACAGGGGGCTTAGCACAGATACGCAGTATTTT.